A single sample gave rise to the 24 T cell receptor beta chains below, sequenced in a study of blood T cell repertoires in COVID-19. The method was immunoSEQ multiplex PCR; TCRdb's version includes in-frame clones alone and lacks a portion of them. In the table there are a few hundred thousand clones, roughly 90% of which are singletons. The sample was peripheral blood. The origin of the receptors is a woman aged 25 to 39 with COVID-19, enrolled during active disease.

The rearrangement links TRBV10-3 to TRBJ1-2; 10 bases line up with TRBD1. The junction had 6 bases not matched to a gene; V was cut back by 3 bases and J by 5 bases. This CDR3 spans 15 amino acids. CDR1 and CDR2 (germline): ENHRY, SYGVKD. The CDR3 spells CAISDPGTGEYGYTF. The CDR3 bases are TGTGCCATCAGTGACCCCGGGACAGGGGAATATGGCTACACCTTC.

The chain joins TRBV6-5 to TRBJ2-1, with TRBD2 matching 10 bases. Unmatched junction bases numbered 11, after V lost 8 bases and J lost 7 bases. The V gene's germline CDR1 is MNHEY and CDR2 SVGAGI. The CDR3 has 15 amino acids. CDR3 amino acids: CASPLGSGRRNEQFF. The CDR3 bases are TGTGCCAGCCCTCTTGGTAGCGGGAGGAGGAATGAGCAGTTCTTC.

The rearrangement links TRBV19 to TRBJ2-7; the match to TRBD1 covers 7 bases. Germline trimming cut 7 bases from V and 6 bases from J; bases unmatched to any gene: 12. Germline values: CDR1 LNHDA, CDR2 SQIVND (reference sequence). The CDR3 has 14 residues. The CDR3 region is CASTLNRGTGEQYF. In DNA, the CDR3 is TGTGCCAGTACCCTAAACAGGGGAACGGGCGAGCAGTACTTC.

This rearrangement joins TRBV28 to TRBJ1-2; D not certain. This CDR3 contains 15 residues. The germline gives CDR1 MDHEN, CDR2 SYDVKM. Trimming took 3 bases from V and 8 from J, leaving 19 bases between them. CDR3 DNA: TGTGCCAGCAGTTTCCCCTTCCAGTCAGGAGGGGGCTACACCTTC. This translates into CASSFPFQSGGGYTF.

The chain joins TRBV6-5 to TRBJ2-2; 11 bases line up with TRBD2. The CDR3 is 15 residues long. Germline V CDR1 and CDR2: MNHEY, SVGAGI. V shed 4 bases, J shed 6 bases, and the junction held 4 bases outside the gene matches. The DNA of the CDR3 is TGTGCCAGCAGTTTGCTAGCGGGAGGATCCGGGGAGCTGTTTTTT. Its translation: CASSLLAGGSGELFF.

The gene calls are TRBV24-1 and TRBJ1-5, with D tentatively TRBD1 (6 bases). The V end lost 3 bases, the J end lost 6 bases, and 11 bases lay between the germline ends. CDR3 length: 14 residues. Germline V CDR1 and CDR2: KGHDR, SFDVKD. The CDR3 loop reads CATSDRQGRQPQHF. The CDR3 DNA sequence: TGTGCCACCAGTGATCGCCAGGGGCGTCAGCCCCAGCATTTT.

The chain combines TRBV2 with TRBJ1-6; D remains ambiguous. The CDR3 extends over 15 amino acids. V shed 5 bases and J shed 2 bases, with 10 bases lying between them. CDR1 is SNHLY and CDR2 is FYNNEI in the germline V gene. The CDR3 here is CASSPRVTYNSPLHF. CDR3 DNA: TGTGCCAGCAGTCCTCGGGTGACCTATAATTCACCCCTCCACTTT.

V usage is TRBV12-3 or TRBV12-4 and J usage is TRBJ1-1; no firm D call. The germline V and J ends were trimmed by 7 bases and 3 bases, with 12 bases remaining between them. The CDR3 runs 13 residues. Here the CDR3 reads CASKLPGDTEAFF. Here the CDR3 DNA reads TGTGCCAGCAAACTACCCGGGGACACTGAAGCTTTCTTT.

This clone was seen just once. The chain is built from TRBV5-5 and TRBJ2-1; possibly TRBD2 for D (5 bases). V shed 3 bases and J shed 5 bases, with 15 bases lying between them. From germline, CDR1 is SGHKS and CDR2 YYEKEE (reference sequence). This CDR3 is 15 amino acids long. The CDR3 nucleotides read TGTGCCAGCAGCTCCGACGGAGGAAGAAACAATGAGCAGTTCTTC. Translation: CASSSDGGRNNEQFF.

V is TRBV29-1 and J is TRBJ2-2, with D possibly being TRBD1 (7 bases). Between the trimmed V and J ends, which lost 8 bases and 4 bases, there was a span of 11 bases. Germline CDR1 reads SQVTM; CDR2 reads ANQGSEA. CDR3 length: 12 residues. CDR3 loop: CSSQGGTGELFF. The CDR3 DNA follows: TGCAGCTCCCAGGGGGGCACCGGGGAGCTGTTTTTT.

As for this clone: This specimen includes other DNA sequences encoding the same CDR3. This chain connects TRBV29-1 to TRBJ2-2; D gene ambiguous. The CDR3 is made up of 13 amino acids. Germline CDR1 SQVTM, CDR2 ANQGSEA. Between the trimmed V and J ends, which lost 4 bases and 1 base, there was a span of 7 bases. This chain's CDR3 is CSVGNRNTGELFF. The CDR3 DNA reads as TGCAGCGTTGGAAACAGGAACACCGGGGAGCTGTTTTTT.

The table lists this clone with a count of one. The junction departs from germline at one end; a sequencing error may be responsible. The rearrangement joins TRBV19 to TRBJ1-3; TRBD1 aligns across 7 bases. CDR1 and CDR2 (germline): LNHDA, SQIVND (reference sequence). The CDR3 contains 14 residues. CDR3 nucleotide sequence: TGTGCCAGTAGTACCCCACGGCGGGACAGACACCTCCATTTT. This sequence encodes CASSTPRRDRHLHF.

This rearrangement joins TRBV6-5 to TRBJ2-2; the D is unclear. The V and J ends lost 2 bases and 3 bases respectively, with 7 bases between them. From germline, CDR1 is MNHEY and CDR2 SVGAGI. The CDR3 totals 14 residues. The CDR3 protein is CASSYIADTGELFF. In DNA form, the CDR3 reads TGTGCCAGCAGTTACATTGCAGACACCGGGGAGCTGTTTTTT.

V gene TRBV5-4 combines with J gene TRBJ2-2; 9 bases line up with TRBD1. The V gene end was trimmed by 5 bases and the J gene end by 3 bases; junction bases not matched to a gene: 8. Germline V gene data show CDR1 as SGHNT and CDR2 as YYREEE (reference sequence). The CDR3 loop spans 16 amino acids. The CDR3 nucleotides are TGTGCCAGCAGACGACAGGGGGAGTTTTACACCGGGGAGCTGTTTTTT. Amino acid sequence: CASRRQGEFYTGELFF.

V gene TRBV5-1 combines with J gene TRBJ2-7; D might be TRBD1 (6 bases). Germline values: CDR1 SGHRS, CDR2 YFSETQ. V was cut by 5 bases and J by 3 bases, with 12 bases left in between. The CDR3 contains 13 residues. The CDR3, as DNA: TGCGCCAGCAGGGACTCAGGGGTCTACGAGCAGTACTTC. Translating it yields CASRDSGVYEQYF. Supplemented by reference TRBV5-1 and TRBJ2-7, the full variable domain reads KAGVTQTPRYLIKTRGQQVTLSCSPISGHRSVSWYQQTPGQGLQFLFEYFSETQRNKGNFPGRFSGRQFSNSRSEMNVSTLELGDSALYLCASRDSGVYEQYFGPGTRLTVT.

V is TRBV2 and J is TRBJ2-5, with 8 bases identical to TRBD1. J lost 5 bases, V lost 0 bases, and 8 bases had no gene match. The CDR3 sequence is 16 residues long. CDR1 and CDR2 from the germline V gene are SNHLY and FYNNEI. The CDR3 loop is CASSEATRTGRETQYF. Here the CDR3 DNA reads TGTGCCAGCAGTGAAGCCACGAGGACAGGGCGGGAGACCCAGTACTTC.

The gene calls are TRBV13 and TRBJ1-1; maybe TRBD1 (5 bases). The ends were cut back, 0 bases at V and 0 bases at J, with 11 bases in the middle. Germline CDR1 reads PRHDT; CDR2 reads FYEKMQ (reference sequence). The CDR3 totals 16 residues. In DNA, the CDR3 is TGTGCCAGCAGCTTAGGAGGGGCTTTCATGAACACTGAAGCTTTCTTT. It codes for CASSLGGAFMNTEAFF.

The rearrangement uses TRBV11-3 and TRBJ2-5; D perhaps matches TRBD1 (7 bases). The V end was cut by 4 bases, the J end by 1 base, with 13 bases between. This CDR3 contains 15 residues. CDR1 and CDR2 from the germline V gene are SGHNT and YENEEA. In DNA form, the CDR3 reads TGTGCCAGCAGCTGGGGCGGGACAGCCCAAGAGACCCAGTACTTC. As protein: CASSWGGTAQETQYF.

This chain joins TRBV7-2 and TRBJ2-5, with 7 bases lining up with TRBD1. With V trimmed by 7 bases and J by 2 bases, 13 bases remained unmatched. The CDR3 sequence is 16 residues long. Germline lookup yields CDR1 SGHTA and CDR2 FQGNSA. The CDR3 DNA is TGTGCCAGCACCCTAGCAGGGGGTAGCAATCAAGAGACCCAGTACTTC. Translating it yields CASTLAGGSNQETQYF.

The rearrangement links TRBV7-9 to TRBJ1-3; a weak D match, TRBD1 (5 bases). This CDR3 region has 15 residues. CDR1 is SEHNR and CDR2 is FQNEAQ in the germline V gene (reference sequence). V lost 1 base and J 2 bases, leaving 9 bases between the germline ends. The CDR3 is CASSLDGGAGNTIYF. The DNA for the CDR3 is TGTGCCAGCAGCTTAGATGGGGGGGCTGGAAACACCATATATTTT.

This clone showed up just a few times. The V gene is TRBV5-6, the J gene TRBJ1-1; tentative D call: TRBD1 (5 bases). Germline loops: CDR1 SGHDT, CDR2 YYEEEE. The V end was cut by 4 bases, the J end by 0 bases, with 13 bases between. The CDR3 loop spans 15 amino acids. The CDR3 DNA is TGTGCCAGCAGCCGGTACTCGACAGTGAACACTGAAGCTTTCTTT. This gives the protein CASSRYSTVNTEAFF. The whole variable domain, filled in from reference TRBV5-6 and TRBJ1-1, reads DAGVTQSPTHLIKTRGQQVTLRCSPKSGHDTVSWYQQALGQGPQFIFQYYEEEERQRGNFPDRFSGHQFPNYSSELNVNALLLGDSALYLCASSRYSTVNTEAFFGQGTRLTVV.

V and J are TRBV13 and TRBJ2-5; the match to TRBD2 covers 11 bases. Per germline, CDR1 PRHDT and CDR2 FYEKMQ (reference sequence). Losses at the gene ends were 4 bases for V and 4 bases for J; bases not matched to a gene: 14. CDR3 size: 18 residues. DNA for the CDR3: TGTGCCAGCAGCTCCCAGTTAGCGGGGGGGCCAACTCCAGAGACCCAGTACTTC. Amino acids: CASSSQLAGGPTPETQYF.

This clone was observed once. The chain recombines TRBV11-3 with TRBJ2-5; 10 nucleotides agree with TRBD1. The CDR3 length is 18 residues. With 3 bases clipped from V and 0 bases from J, the junction kept 10 bases outside the gene matches. Germline lookup yields CDR1 SGHNT and CDR2 YENEEA. The CDR3 spells CASSFLDRGRVYQETQYF. Written as DNA, the CDR3 is TGTGCCAGCAGCTTTCTGGACAGGGGGAGAGTTTACCAAGAGACCCAGTACTTC.

This chain connects TRBV7-5 to TRBJ1-1. TRBV7-5 is reported as a pseudogene. The CDR3 contains 16 residues. CDR3 region: CARSPCILGVDTEAFF. CDR3 in DNA: TGTGCCAGAAGCCCCTGCATTCTAGGTGTTGACACTGAAGCTTTCTTT.